The clone carrying this T cell receptor beta chain showed up just a few times. The antigen remains undetermined. The sample is drawn from a study of cytomegalovirus exposure and HLA in healthy donors. General study findings and limits: According to a later analysis, most TCR beta chains associated with CMV appeared HLA-restricted.

The PCR was carried out with 60 Vbeta primers and 13 Jbeta primers. TCRdb keeps only in-frame clones here, not all; method: immunoSEQ multiplex PCR. This repertoire shows approximately 180,000 clones, about 69% found once; its top ten account for around 2.3%. What was sequenced was PBMCs. This sequence originates from a human donor in good health.

This CDR3 is CASRGILSYEQYF. The DNA of the CDR3 is TGTGCCAGCAGGGGCATATTGAGCTACGAGCAGTACTTC. This chain uses TRBV7-9 with TRBJ2-7, with no clear D. The V end was cut by 6 bases, the J end by 3 bases, with 12 bases between. CDR1 is SEHNR, CDR2 FQNEAQ, per germline (reference sequence). This CDR3 spans 13 amino acids.